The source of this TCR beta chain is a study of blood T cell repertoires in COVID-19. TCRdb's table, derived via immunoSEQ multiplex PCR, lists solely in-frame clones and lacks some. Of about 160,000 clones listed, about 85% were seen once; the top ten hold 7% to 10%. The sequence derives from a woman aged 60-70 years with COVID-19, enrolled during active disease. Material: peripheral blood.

This CDR3 reads CASSLRGREGYQPQHF. The CDR3 nucleotides read TGTGCCAGCAGTTTACGAGGCAGGGAGGGGTATCAGCCCCAGCATTTT. The chain has TRBV5-6 and TRBJ1-5; D possibly corresponds to TRBD1 (5 bases). This CDR3 contains 16 residues. The germline gives CDR1 SGHDT, CDR2 YYEEEE. V was shortened by 5 bases and J by 5 bases, with 20 bases between the two germline ends.